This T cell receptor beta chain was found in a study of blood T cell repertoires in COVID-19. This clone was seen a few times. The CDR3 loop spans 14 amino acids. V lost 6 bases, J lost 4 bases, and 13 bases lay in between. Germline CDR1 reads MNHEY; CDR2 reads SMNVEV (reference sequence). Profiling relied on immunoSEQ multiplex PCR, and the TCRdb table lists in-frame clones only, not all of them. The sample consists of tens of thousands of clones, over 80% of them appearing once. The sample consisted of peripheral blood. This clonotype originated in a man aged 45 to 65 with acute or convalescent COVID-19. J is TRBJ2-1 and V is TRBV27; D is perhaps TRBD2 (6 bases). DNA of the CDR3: TGTGCCAGCAGAAGTCAGGGAGGTTACAATGAGCAGTTCTTC. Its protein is CASRSQGGYNEQFF.